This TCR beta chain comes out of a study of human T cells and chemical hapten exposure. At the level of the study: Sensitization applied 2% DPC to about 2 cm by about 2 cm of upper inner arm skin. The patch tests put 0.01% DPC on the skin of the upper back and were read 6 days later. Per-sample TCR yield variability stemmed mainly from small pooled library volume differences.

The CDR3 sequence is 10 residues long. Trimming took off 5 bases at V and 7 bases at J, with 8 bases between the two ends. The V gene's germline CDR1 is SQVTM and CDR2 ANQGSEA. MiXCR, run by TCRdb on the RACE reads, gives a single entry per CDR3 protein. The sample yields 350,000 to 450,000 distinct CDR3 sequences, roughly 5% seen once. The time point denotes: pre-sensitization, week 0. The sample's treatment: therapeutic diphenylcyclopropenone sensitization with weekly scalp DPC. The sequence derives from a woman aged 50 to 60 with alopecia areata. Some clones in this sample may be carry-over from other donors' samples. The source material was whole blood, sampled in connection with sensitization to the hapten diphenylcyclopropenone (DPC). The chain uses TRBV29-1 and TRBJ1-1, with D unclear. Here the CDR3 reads CSVRTNEAFF. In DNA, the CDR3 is TGCAGCGTTAGGACGAATGAAGCTTTCTTT.